This passage covers 21 T cell receptor beta chains from one sample sequenced in a study of CD8 T cells in ankylosing spondylitis. TCRdb reprocessed the 5' RACE reads with MiXCR, giving one entry per CDR3 protein. The profile shows 8,400 or so distinct CDR3 sequences, 3.9% of them singletons. Sequenced material: blood, either unsorted or a sorted T cell fraction (not recorded which). These receptors were obtained from a female donor with ankylosing spondylitis or in good health (not recorded which).

This clonotype is termed medium-sized. This chain uses TRBV9 with TRBJ1-2, with D possibly matching TRBD1 (6 bases). This CDR3 has 16 residues. V lost 5 bases and J 6 bases, leaving 23 bases between the germline ends. Germline lookup yields CDR1 SGDLS and CDR2 YYNGEE. Written as DNA, the CDR3 is TGTGCCAGCAGTGAACAGGGACGATCTTTACTTGATGGCTACACCTTC. Protein product: CASSEQGRSLLDGYTF.

This clonotype has at least ten counts. The chain combines TRBV9 with TRBJ2-3; 8 bases match TRBD2. The J segment lost 3 bases and the V segment lost 0 bases, leaving 6 bases of the junction unmatched. This CDR3 is 16 amino acids long. The germline V gene encodes CDR1 SGDLS and CDR2 YYNGEE. The CDR3 region is CASSVEPGGGTDTQYF. CDR3 bases: TGTGCCAGCAGCGTAGAACCGGGGGGGGGGACAGATACGCAGTATTTT.

This clonotype was detected ten times or more. The junction does not match germline at one end; this may be a read error. The chain has TRBV9 and TRBJ1-1; D possibly corresponds to TRBD1 (5 bases). The germline CDR1 and CDR2 sequences are SGDLS and YYNGEE. CDR3 size: 16 residues. For the CDR3, the DNA is TGTGCCAGCAGCGTAGGGGGAGGAGGGGTGAACTCTGAAGCTTTCTTT. Translation: CASSVGGGGVNSEAFF.

The table lists this clonotype with many counts. The rearrangement uses TRBV9 and TRBJ2-1; TRBD2 matches at 11 bases. With 3 bases clipped from V and 9 bases from J, the junction kept 5 bases outside the gene matches. This CDR3 comprises 14 residues. Germline V gene data show CDR1 as SGDLS and CDR2 as YYNGEE. The CDR3 protein is CASSGGTSGGEQFF. CDR3 nucleotide sequence: TGTGCCAGCAGCGGCGGGACTAGCGGCGGTGAGCAGTTCTTC.

Ten or more counts support this clonotype. This chain connects TRBV9 to TRBJ2-7; the match to TRBD2 covers 11 bases. Losses at the gene ends were 4 bases for V and 0 bases for J; bases not matched to a gene: 6. The CDR3 is made up of 16 amino acids. Looked up from germline, CDR1 is SGDLS and CDR2 is YYNGEE. CDR3 region: CASSPEGLAVSYEQYF. The CDR3 region has the DNA TGTGCCAGCAGCCCAGAGGGACTAGCGGTCTCCTACGAGCAGTACTTC.

This clonotype was recorded at least ten times. The V gene is TRBV9, the J gene TRBJ2-3; D not certain. CDR1 is SGDLS, CDR2 YYNGEE, per germline. The CDR3 has 12 residues. Deletions cut 4 bases from V and 2 bases from J, with 5 bases between. DNA of the CDR3: TGTGCCAGCAGCCTTAACACAGATACGCAGTATTTT. Its translation: CASSLNTDTQYF.

The chain is built from TRBV9 and TRBJ2-3, with 12 bases identical to TRBD2. J was trimmed by 0 bases and V by 2 bases; bases with no gene match: 10. The V gene's germline CDR1 is SGDLS and CDR2 YYNGEE. The CDR3 totals 19 residues. CDR3 DNA sequence: TGTGCCAGCAGCGTCCCGACTAGCGGGAGCGGAGAAAGCACAGATACGCAGTATTTT. As protein: CASSVPTSGSGESTDTQYF.

In its sample, this clonotype ranks as medium-sized. The chain combines TRBV9 with TRBJ2-2, with unresolved D. Germline CDR1 SGDLS, CDR2 YYNGEE. The CDR3 is 16 amino acids. Deletions cut 0 bases from V and 1 base from J, with 10 bases between. CDR3 region: CASSVVAAGNTGELFF. DNA of the CDR3: TGTGCCAGCAGCGTAGTGGCAGCCGGGAACACCGGGGAGCTGTTTTTT.

Ten or more counts support this clonotype. The chain links TRBV9 to TRBJ2-2; TRBD1 matches 9 bases. This CDR3 region has 15 residues. Germline assignment: CDR1 SGDLS and CDR2 YYNGEE. V lost 0 bases and J lost 5; bases outside the gene matches: 2. CDR3 sequence (DNA): TGTGCCAGCAGCGTAGACAGGGGGCTTACCGGGGAGCTGTTTTTT. Protein sequence: CASSVDRGLTGELFF.

This clonotype is medium-sized (0.01 to 0.1%). The chain has TRBV9 and TRBJ2-1, with D possibly being TRBD1 or TRBD2 (5 bases each). The CDR3 contains 15 residues. The germline V gene has CDR1 SGDLS and CDR2 YYNGEE. V dropped 0 bases and J dropped 5 bases, with 12 bases sitting between them. CDR3 loop: CASSVDGGLNNEQFF. The CDR3 DNA reads as TGTGCCAGCAGCGTAGATGGGGGTCTGAACAATGAGCAGTTCTTC.

The sample holds many counts of this clonotype. The chain uses TRBV9 and TRBJ1-2, with unresolved D. CDR3 size: 14 residues. Trimming pared 4 bases from V and 8 bases from J, leaving 18 bases between. Germline V CDR1 and CDR2: SGDLS, YYNGEE. CDR3 amino acids: CASSPGGRTHGYTF. The CDR3 DNA reads TGTGCCAGCAGCCCAGGAGGGAGAACCCACGGCTACACCTTC.

By share of the sample, this clonotype is medium-sized. The chain joins TRBV9 to TRBJ1-2; D is possibly TRBD1 (5 bases). The CDR3 spans 15 residues. CDR1 and CDR2 from the germline V gene are SGDLS and YYNGEE. V was clipped by 0 bases and J by 1 base, with 10 bases between them. In DNA form, the CDR3 reads TGTGCCAGCAGCGTAGCGAAGGGGAGTAACTATGGCTACACCTTC. Residues: CASSVAKGSNYGYTF.

This clonotype was detected many times. CDR3 amino acids: CASSPSGGPDTQYF. Written as DNA, the CDR3 is TGTGCCAGCAGCCCTAGCGGGGGACCAGATACGCAGTATTTT. The chain employs TRBV9 and TRBJ2-3, with 10 positions matching TRBD2. The J segment lost 4 bases and the V segment lost 4 bases, leaving 3 bases of the junction unmatched. CDR1 and CDR2 (germline): SGDLS, YYNGEE. CDR3 length: 14 residues. The whole variable domain, filled in from reference TRBV9 and TRBJ2-3, reads DSGVTQTPKHLITATGQRVTLRCSPRSGDLSVYWYQQSLDQGLQFLIQYYNGEERAKGNILERFSAQQFPDLHSELNLSSLELGDSALYFCASSPSGGPDTQYFGPGTRLTVL.

This clonotype is medium-sized in the sample. The chain couples TRBV9 to TRBJ1-2, with D tentatively TRBD1 (6 bases). CDR3 size: 12 residues. Trimming took 5 bases from V and 6 from J, leaving 11 bases between them. Germline V CDR1 and CDR2: SGDLS, YYNGEE. The CDR3 nucleotides are TGTGCCAGCAGTGGGGGCTTGGATGGCTACACCTTC. It encodes CASSGGLDGYTF.

Sample share makes this clonotype medium-sized (0.01 to 0.1%). The rearrangement links TRBV9 to TRBJ1-2; D not resolved. This CDR3 region has 15 residues. Germline V lookup: CDR1 SGDLS, CDR2 YYNGEE. Deletions cut 4 bases from V and 1 base from J, with 14 bases between. CDR3 residues: CASSPERVINYGYTF. The CDR3 coding sequence is TGTGCCAGCAGCCCCGAGAGGGTGATTAACTATGGCTACACCTTC.

Relative to its sample, this clonotype is medium-sized. The chain has TRBV9 and TRBJ1-1; 9 bases are a match to TRBD1. Germline assignment: CDR1 SGDLS and CDR2 YYNGEE. This CDR3 spans 14 amino acids. V was clipped by 7 bases and J by 5 bases; unmatched bases: 9. The CDR3 sequence is CASGSGQGRTEAFF. CDR3 DNA: TGTGCCAGCGGATCGGGACAGGGAAGGACTGAAGCTTTCTTT.

By share of the sample, this clonotype is medium-sized. CDR3 in amino acids: CASSVPMGGEDYGYTF. The CDR3 nucleotides read TGTGCCAGCAGCGTCCCTATGGGAGGGGAGGACTATGGCTACACCTTC. The chain couples TRBV9 to TRBJ1-2; perhaps TRBD1 as D (5 bases). Between the trimmed V and J ends, which lost 2 bases and 3 bases, there was a span of 17 bases. The germline CDR1 and CDR2 sequences are SGDLS and YYNGEE. This CDR3 contains 16 residues.

This clonotype is classed as medium-sized. This chain uses TRBV9 with TRBJ2-3, with TRBD1 matching over 7 bases. Trimming at V came to 3 bases and at J to 0 bases, leaving 4 bases not matched to a gene. Germline V gene sequence: CDR1 SGDLS, CDR2 YYNGEE. The CDR3 is 15 residues long. The CDR3: CASSAGTESTDTQYF. For the CDR3, the DNA is TGTGCCAGCAGCGCCGGGACAGAGAGCACAGATACGCAGTATTTT.

The sample holds many counts of this clonotype. The chain uses TRBV9 and TRBJ2-3; 7 bases agree with TRBD2. The CDR3 sequence is 15 residues long. Germline-derived CDR1 and CDR2 are SGDLS and YYNGEE. The V gene end was trimmed by 1 base and the J gene end by 2 bases; junction bases not matched to a gene: 4. CDR3 coding DNA: TGTGCCAGCAGCGTAAGCGGGGTCCCCACAGATACGCAGTATTTT. The encoded protein is CASSVSGVPTDTQYF. Full variable domain (remainder filled in from reference TRBV9 and TRBJ2-3): DSGVTQTPKHLITATGQRVTLRCSPRSGDLSVYWYQQSLDQGLQFLIQYYNGEERAKGNILERFSAQQFPDLHSELNLSSLELGDSALYFCASSVSGVPTDTQYFGPGTRLTVL.

This clonotype occurred many times. This chain links TRBV9 with TRBJ2-2, with 8 bases fitting TRBD2. With 3 bases clipped from V and 2 bases from J, the junction kept 6 bases outside the gene matches. Germline lookup yields CDR1 SGDLS and CDR2 YYNGEE. The length of the CDR3 is 16 residues. CDR3 in DNA: TGTGCCAGCAGCGCACGCGGGGGGTTCAACACCGGGGAGCTGTTTTTT. Amino acids: CASSARGGFNTGELFF.

In this sample, this clonotype turned up many times. The chain couples TRBV9 to TRBJ1-6; perhaps TRBD1 as D (6 bases). The CDR3 spans 13 residues. Germline V gives CDR1 SGDLS, CDR2 YYNGEE. Trimming removed 7 bases from V and 10 bases from J, with 15 bases in between. CDR3: CASQSPGASPLHF. The DNA of the CDR3 is TGTGCCAGCCAGAGTCCGGGGGCGTCACCCCTCCACTTT.